This TCR beta chain is drawn from a study of T cell repertoires in cytomegalovirus infection (dated by TCRdb to the late 2010s). With respect to the entire study: The HLA type of each donor mattered for the analysis, because public TCR beta signatures pointed to carriage of CMV infection along with the matching HLA type. Here is what the overall study found, with its caveats: In the ex vivo response, HLA-C-restricted CMV-specific TCR beta clonotypes were dominant, and in two of eight donors the single most frequent clonotype came from this HLA-C-restricted group. Carriers of CMV infection plus the relevant HLA type were discriminated by the cumulative frequency of public TCR beta family members in the study cohort and in an independent approximately 400-donor cohort.

Instrument on record: Illumina HiSeq 1500. TCRdb took the public reads, trimmed them with fastp at Q25, ran MiXCR for clone calling and kept in-frame beta chains. Every entry covers one CDR3 protein and lists the most common genes and DNA from its rows. The sample contains 200,000 to 300,000 distinct CDR3 sequences, 9% to 15% of them found a single time. The top ten constitute 1.5% to 2% of the sample. On this clonotype: Its cognate antigen has yet to be identified. The sample holds no much larger clone one base away, and base qualities are not on file.

The CDR3 spans 17 residues, from the cysteine through the phenylalanine. The sequence is cut down to CDR3 DNA, 51 bases in frame from base 1. V loses 4 bases at its end and J loses 3 bases; junction bases beyond the gene matches: 14. Via the germline V gene, CDR1 is SGHRS and CDR2 YFSETQ. This TCR came from a human donor in good health (CMV status not recorded). Some clones in this sample may be carry-over from other donors' samples. The sample comprised PBMCs. The chain is made from TRBV5-1 and TRBJ2-7; 9 nucleotides in the junction match TRBD1. Here is the DNA: TGCGCCAGCAGCAGGACCCGGACAGGGGACTCCCTCTACGAGCAGTACTTC. Its translation reads: CASSRTRTGDSLYEQYF.